This T cell receptor (beta chain) came from a study of response to subunit inactivated influenza vaccine. TCRdb passed the RT-PCR reads through MiXCR, listing each CDR3 protein once. The sample lists about 780,000 distinct CDR3 sequences, less than 20% occurring once. The CDR3 loop spans 15 amino acids. Trimming took 5 bases from V and 8 from J, leaving 21 bases between them. Germline V gene sequence: CDR1 SGHVS, CDR2 FQNEAQ. The sample consisted of PBMCs from blood, taken around 5 days after vaccination. The chain has TRBV7-8 and TRBJ1-2, with D possibly being TRBD1 (6 bases). The receptor was isolated from a man in his forties or fifties who received an inactivated influenza vaccine. The CDR3 DNA follows: TGTGCCAGCAGCCCAGACAGGTCCCTCTTCCACGGCTACACCTTC. Residues: CASSPDRSLFHGYTF. The complete variable domain, with remaining parts taken from reference TRBV7-8 and TRBJ1-2, reads GAGVSQSPRYKVAKRGQDVALRCDPISGHVSLFWYQQALGQGPEFLTYFQNEAQLDKSGLPSDRFFAERPEGSVSTLKIQRTQQEDSAVYLCASSPDRSLFHGYTFGSGTRLTVV.